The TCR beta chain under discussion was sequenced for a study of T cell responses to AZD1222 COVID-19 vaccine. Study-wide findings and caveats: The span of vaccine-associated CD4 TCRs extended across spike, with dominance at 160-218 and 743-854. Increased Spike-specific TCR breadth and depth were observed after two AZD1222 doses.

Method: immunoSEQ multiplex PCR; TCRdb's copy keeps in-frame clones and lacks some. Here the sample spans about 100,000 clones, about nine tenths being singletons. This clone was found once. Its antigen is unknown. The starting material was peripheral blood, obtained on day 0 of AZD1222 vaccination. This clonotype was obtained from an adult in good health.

This chain's CDR3 is CATSAGARQFF. CDR3 coding DNA: TGTGCCACCAGCGCCGGAGCGAGACAGTTCTTC. The V gene is TRBV15, the J gene TRBJ2-1; D unclear. CDR1 and CDR2 (germline): LNHNV, YYDKDF (reference sequence). V was cut by 5 bases and J by 13 bases, with 12 bases left in between. The CDR3 spans 11 residues.